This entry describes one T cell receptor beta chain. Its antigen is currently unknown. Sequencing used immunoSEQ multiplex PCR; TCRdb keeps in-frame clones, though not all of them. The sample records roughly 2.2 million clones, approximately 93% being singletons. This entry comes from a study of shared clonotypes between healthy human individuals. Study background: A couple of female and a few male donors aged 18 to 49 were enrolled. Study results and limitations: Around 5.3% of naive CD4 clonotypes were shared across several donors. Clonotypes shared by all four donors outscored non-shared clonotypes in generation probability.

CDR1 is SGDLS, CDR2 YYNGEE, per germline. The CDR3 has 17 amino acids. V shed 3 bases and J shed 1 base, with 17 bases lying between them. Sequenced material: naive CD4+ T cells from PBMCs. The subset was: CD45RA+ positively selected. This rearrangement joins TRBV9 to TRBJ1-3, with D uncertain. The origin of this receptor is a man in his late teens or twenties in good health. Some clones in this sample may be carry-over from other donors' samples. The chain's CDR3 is CASSEQTGYRSGNTIYF. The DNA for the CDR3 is TGTGCCAGCAGCGAACAAACGGGGTATCGATCTGGAAACACCATATATTTT.